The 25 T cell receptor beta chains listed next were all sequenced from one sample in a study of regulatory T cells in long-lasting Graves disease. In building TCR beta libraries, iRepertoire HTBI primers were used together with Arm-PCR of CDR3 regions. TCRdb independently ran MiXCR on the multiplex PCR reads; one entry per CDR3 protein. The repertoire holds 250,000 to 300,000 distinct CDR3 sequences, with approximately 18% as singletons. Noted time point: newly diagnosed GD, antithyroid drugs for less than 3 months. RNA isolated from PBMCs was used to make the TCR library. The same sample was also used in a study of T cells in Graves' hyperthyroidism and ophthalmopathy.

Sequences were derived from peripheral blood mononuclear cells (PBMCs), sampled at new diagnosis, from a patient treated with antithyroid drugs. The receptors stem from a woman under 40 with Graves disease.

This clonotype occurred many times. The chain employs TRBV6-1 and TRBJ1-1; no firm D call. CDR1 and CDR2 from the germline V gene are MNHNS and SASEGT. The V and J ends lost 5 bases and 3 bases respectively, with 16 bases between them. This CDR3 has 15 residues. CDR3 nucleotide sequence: TGTGCCAGCAGTCTCGGCCTCCCGAGGGACACTGAAGCTTTCTTT. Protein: CASSLGLPRDTEAFF.

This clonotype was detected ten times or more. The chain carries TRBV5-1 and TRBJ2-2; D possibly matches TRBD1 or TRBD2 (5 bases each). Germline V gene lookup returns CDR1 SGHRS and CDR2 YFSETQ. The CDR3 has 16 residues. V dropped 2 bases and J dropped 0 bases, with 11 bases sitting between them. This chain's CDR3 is CASSFEGTANTGELFF. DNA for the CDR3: TGCGCCAGCAGCTTTGAGGGGACCGCGAACACCGGGGAGCTGTTTTTT.

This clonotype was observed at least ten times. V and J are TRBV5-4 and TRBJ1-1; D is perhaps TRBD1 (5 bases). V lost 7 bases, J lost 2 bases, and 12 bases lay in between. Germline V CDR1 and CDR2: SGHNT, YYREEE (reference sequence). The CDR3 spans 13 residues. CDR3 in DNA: TGTGCCAGCTGGGGGGGGGATAACACTGAAGCTTTCTTT. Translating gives CASWGGDNTEAFF.

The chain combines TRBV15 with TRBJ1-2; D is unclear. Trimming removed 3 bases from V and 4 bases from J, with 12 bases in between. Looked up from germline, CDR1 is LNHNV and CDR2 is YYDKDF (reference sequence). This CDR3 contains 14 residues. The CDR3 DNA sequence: TGTGCCACCAGCAGGGCTAAAGCGGCCTATGGCTACACCTTC. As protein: CATSRAKAAYGYTF.

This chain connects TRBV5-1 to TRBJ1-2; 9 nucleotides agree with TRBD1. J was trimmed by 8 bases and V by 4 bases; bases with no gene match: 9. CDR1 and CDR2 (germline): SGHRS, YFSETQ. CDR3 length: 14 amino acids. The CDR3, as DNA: TGCGCCAGCAGCCTGGGGACAGGGAAGCACGGCTACACCTTC. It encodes CASSLGTGKHGYTF.

The CDR3 region is CASSLGGTARTYEQYF. The CDR3 bases are TGTGCCAGCAGCTTAGGCGGTACCGCAAGGACCTACGAGCAGTACTTC. This chain uses TRBV7-2 with TRBJ2-7; the D is unclear. The CDR3 is made up of 16 amino acids. CDR1 and CDR2 (germline): SGHTA, FQGNSA. With 1 base removed from V and 2 bases from J, the gap between germline ends came to 15 bases. The full variable domain, its missing parts supplied by reference TRBV7-2 and TRBJ2-7, is GAGVSQSPSNKVTEKGKDVELRCDPISGHTALYWYRQSLGQGLEFLIYFQGNSAPDKSGLPSDRFSAERTGGSVSTLTIQRTQQEDSAVYLCASSLGGTARTYEQYFGPGTRLTVT.

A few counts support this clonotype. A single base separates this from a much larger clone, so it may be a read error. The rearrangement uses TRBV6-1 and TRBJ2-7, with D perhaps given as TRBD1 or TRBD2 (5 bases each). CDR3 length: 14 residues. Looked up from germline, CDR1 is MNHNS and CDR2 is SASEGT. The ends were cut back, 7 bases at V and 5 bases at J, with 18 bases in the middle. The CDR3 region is CASNSRVVEDEQYF. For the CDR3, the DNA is TGTGCCAGCAACTCCAGGGTGGTGGAGGACGAGCAGTACTTC.

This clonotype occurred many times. CDR3 DNA: TGTGCCAGCAGTTTCCCGGGAGGGGGGTCCTACGAGCAGTACTTC. As protein: CASSFPGGGSYEQYF. The chain couples TRBV6-5 to TRBJ2-7; TRBD2 aligns across 8 bases. The trim removed 4 bases at V and 1 base at J, leaving 6 bases unmatched. Germline CDR1 and CDR2: MNHEY and SVGAGI. The CDR3 consists of 15 residues.

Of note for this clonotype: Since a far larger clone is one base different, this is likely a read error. For the CDR3, the DNA is TGTGCCAGCAGCCAAACTAGCGGGGGCAATGAGCAGCTCTTC. Protein: CASSQTSGGNEQLF. The chain combines TRBV3-1 with TRBJ2-5, with TRBD2 identical over 11 bases. The V gene's germline CDR1 is LGHDT and CDR2 YNNKEL (reference sequence). The CDR3 sequence is 14 residues long.

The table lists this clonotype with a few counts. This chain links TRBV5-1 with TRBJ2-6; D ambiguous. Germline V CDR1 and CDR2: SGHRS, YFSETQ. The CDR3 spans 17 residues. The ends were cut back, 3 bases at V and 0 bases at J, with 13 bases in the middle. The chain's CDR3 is CASSWGRRISGANVLTF. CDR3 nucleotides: TGCGCCAGCAGCTGGGGTAGACGGATCTCTGGGGCCAACGTCCTGACTTTC.

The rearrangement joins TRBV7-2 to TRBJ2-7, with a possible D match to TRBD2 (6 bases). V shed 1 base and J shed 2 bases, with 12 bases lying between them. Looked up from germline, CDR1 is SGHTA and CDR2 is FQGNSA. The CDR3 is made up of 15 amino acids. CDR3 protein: CASSLVGTPAYEQYF. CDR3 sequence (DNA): TGTGCCAGCAGCTTAGTTGGGACTCCGGCCTACGAGCAGTACTTC.

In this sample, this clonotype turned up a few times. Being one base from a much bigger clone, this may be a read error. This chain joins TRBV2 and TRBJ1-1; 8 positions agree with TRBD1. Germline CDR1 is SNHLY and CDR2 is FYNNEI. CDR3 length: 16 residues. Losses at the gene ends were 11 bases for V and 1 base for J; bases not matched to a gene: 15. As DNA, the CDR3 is TGTGCCCTCCAGGCGCGGACAGGGACAGGGAACACTGAAGCTTTCTTT. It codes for CALQARTGTGNTEAFF.

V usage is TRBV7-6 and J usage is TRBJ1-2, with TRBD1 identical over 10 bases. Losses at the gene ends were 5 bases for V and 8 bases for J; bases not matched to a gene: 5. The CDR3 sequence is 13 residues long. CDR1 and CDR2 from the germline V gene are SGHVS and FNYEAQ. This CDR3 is CASSRGQGGGYTF. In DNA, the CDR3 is TGTGCCAGCAGCCGAGGACAGGGGGGGGGCTACACCTTC.

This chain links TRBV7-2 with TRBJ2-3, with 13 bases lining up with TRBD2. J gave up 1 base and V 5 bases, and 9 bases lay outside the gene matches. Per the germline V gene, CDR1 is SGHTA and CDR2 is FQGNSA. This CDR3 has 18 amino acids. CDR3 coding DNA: TGTGCCAGCAGCCGCACTAGCGGGGGGGCCAGTGGCACAGATACGCAGTATTTT. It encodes CASSRTSGGASGTDTQYF.

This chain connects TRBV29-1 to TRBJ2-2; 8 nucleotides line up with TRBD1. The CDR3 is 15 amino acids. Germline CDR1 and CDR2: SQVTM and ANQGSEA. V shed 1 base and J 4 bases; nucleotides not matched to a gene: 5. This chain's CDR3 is CSVEARQGTTGELFF. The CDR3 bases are TGCAGCGTTGAAGCAAGACAGGGGACCACCGGGGAGCTGTTTTTT.

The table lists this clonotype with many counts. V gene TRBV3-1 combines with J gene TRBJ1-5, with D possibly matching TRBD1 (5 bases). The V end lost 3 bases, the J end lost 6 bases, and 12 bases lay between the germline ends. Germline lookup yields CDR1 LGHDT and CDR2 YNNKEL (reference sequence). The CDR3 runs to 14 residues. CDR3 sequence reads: CASSHREGSQPQHF. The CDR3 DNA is TGTGCCAGCAGCCATCGGGAGGGGAGTCAGCCCCAGCATTTT. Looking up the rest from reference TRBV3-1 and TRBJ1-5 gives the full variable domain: DTAVSQTPKYLVTQMGNDKSIKCEQNLGHDTMYWYKQDSKKFLKIMFSYNNKELIINETVPNRFSPKSPDKAHLNLHINSLELGDSAVYFCASSHREGSQPQHFGDGTRLSIL.

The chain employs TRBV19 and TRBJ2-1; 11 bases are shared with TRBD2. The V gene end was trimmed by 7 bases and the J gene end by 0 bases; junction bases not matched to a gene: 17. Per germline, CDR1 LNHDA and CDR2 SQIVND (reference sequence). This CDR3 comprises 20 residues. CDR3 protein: CASTKIAGLAASSSYNEQFF. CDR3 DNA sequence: TGTGCCAGTACTAAGATCGCGGGACTAGCGGCATCAAGCTCCTACAATGAGCAGTTCTTC.

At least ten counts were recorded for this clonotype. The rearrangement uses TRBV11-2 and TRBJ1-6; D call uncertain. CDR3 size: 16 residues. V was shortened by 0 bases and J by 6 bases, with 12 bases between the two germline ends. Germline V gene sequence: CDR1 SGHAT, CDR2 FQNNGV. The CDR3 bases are TGTGCCAGCAGCTTAGATCTTGGGGAGATTAATTCACCCCTCCACTTT. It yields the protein CASSLDLGEINSPLHF.

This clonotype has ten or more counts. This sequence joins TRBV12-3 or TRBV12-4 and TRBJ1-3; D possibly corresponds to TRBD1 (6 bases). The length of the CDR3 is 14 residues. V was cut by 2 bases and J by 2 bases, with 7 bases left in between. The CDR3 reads CASSLRDTGNTIYF. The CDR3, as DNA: TGTGCCAGCAGTTTACGGGACACTGGAAACACCATATATTTT.

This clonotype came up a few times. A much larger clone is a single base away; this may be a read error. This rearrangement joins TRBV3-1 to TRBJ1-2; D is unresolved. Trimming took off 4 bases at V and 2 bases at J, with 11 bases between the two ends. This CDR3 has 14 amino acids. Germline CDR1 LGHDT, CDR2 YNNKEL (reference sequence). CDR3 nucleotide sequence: TGTGCCAGCAGCCGCCTCGAGATAAACTATGGCTACACCTTC. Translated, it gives CASSRLEINYGYTF.

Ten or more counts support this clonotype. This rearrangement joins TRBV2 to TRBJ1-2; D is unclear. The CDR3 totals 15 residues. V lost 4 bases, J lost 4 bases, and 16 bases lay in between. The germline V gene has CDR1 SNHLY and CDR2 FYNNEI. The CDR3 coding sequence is TGTGCCAGCAGTGCAGACCGGGAGGAATCCTATGGCTACACCTTC. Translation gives CASSADREESYGYTF. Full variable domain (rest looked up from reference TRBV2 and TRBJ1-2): EPEVTQTPSHQVTQMGQEVILRCVPISNHLYFYWYRQILGQKVEFLVSFYNNEISEKSEIFDDQFSVERPDGSNFTLKIRSTKLEDSAMYFCASSADREESYGYTFGSGTRLTVV.

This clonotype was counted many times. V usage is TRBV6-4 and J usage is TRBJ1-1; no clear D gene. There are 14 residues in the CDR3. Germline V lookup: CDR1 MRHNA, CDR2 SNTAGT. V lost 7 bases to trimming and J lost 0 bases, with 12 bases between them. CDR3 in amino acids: CASKASPMNTEAFF. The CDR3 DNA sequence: TGTGCCAGCAAAGCTTCTCCGATGAACACTGAAGCTTTCTTT.

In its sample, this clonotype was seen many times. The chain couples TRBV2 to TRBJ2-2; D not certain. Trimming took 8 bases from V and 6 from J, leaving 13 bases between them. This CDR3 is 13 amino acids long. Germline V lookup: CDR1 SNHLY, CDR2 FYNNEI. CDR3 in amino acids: CASEASGAGELFF. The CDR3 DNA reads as TGTGCCAGCGAGGCATCCGGAGCCGGGGAGCTGTTTTTT.

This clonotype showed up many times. The CDR3 loop reads CASSVQAAGAGYTF. CDR3 DNA: TGTGCCAGCAGCGTCCAGGCCGCGGGGGCTGGCTACACCTTC. The chain has TRBV9 and TRBJ1-2, with a possible D match to TRBD1 (6 bases). The CDR3 runs 14 residues. The V end lost 2 bases, the J end lost 7 bases, and 15 bases lay between the germline ends. Germline loops: CDR1 SGDLS, CDR2 YYNGEE.

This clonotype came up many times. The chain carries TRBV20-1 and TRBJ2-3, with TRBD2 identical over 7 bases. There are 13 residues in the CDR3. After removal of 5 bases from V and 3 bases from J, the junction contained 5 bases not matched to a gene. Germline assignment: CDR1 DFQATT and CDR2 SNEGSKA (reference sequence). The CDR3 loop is CSAFAGETDTQYF. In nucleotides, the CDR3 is TGCAGTGCTTTTGCGGGGGAAACAGATACGCAGTATTTT.